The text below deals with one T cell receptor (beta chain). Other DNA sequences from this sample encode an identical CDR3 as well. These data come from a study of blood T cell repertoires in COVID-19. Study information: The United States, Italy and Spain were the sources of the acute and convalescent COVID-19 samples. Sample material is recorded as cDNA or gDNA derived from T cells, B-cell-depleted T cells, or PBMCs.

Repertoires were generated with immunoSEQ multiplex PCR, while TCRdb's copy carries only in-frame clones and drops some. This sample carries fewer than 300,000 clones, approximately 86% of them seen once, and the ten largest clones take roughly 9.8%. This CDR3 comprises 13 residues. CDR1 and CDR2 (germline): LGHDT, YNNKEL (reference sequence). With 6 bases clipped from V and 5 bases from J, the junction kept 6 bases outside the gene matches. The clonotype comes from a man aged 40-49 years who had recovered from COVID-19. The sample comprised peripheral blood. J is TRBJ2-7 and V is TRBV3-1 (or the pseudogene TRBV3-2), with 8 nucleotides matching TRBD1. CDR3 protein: CASRRQGSHEQYF. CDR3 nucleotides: TGTGCCAGCAGAAGACAGGGGTCCCACGAGCAGTACTTC.